Shown below are 5 T cell receptor beta chains from a single sample sequenced in a study of vaccination and CD4 T cells after COVID-19 (dated by TCRdb to between 2021 and 2023). Receptors were amplified or captured by PCR. Sequencing relied on an Illumina iSeq 100. At the Johns Hopkins FTIC core, DNA from the cultured CD4+ T cells underwent TCR sequencing with the Oncomine TCR Beta short-read assay. Clones were called with MiXCR by TCRdb after fastp trimmed the public reads at Q25, and only in-frame beta chains were retained. Identical CDR3 protein sequences are pooled into one entry, listed with their most common genes and DNA. The sample data list about 15,000 distinct CDR3 sequences, and approximately 60% of these were observed just once. The leading ten clones occupy around 13% of the sample. These receptors' targets are unknown. Sample treatment or condition, as interpreted from the label and publication: roughly 11-day PBMC culture with coronavirus spike peptide pools or control peptides (ViraFEST assay).

The sequencing sample was made of CD4+ T cells from blood, cultured in vitro. These receptors came from a human donor who had recovered from COVID-19.

Only a few counts were recorded for this clonotype. This sequence joins TRBV15 and TRBJ1-3, with D maybe TRBD1 (5 bases). CDR3 length equals 12 residues. V lost 0 bases, J lost 15 bases, and 12 bases lay in between. Germline lookup yields CDR1 LNHNV and CDR2 YYDKDF (reference sequence). CDR3 sequence: CATSRDGTEGYF. CDR3 nucleotide sequence: TGTGCCACCAGCAGAGATGGGACCGAGGGATATTTT.

V usage is TRBV9 and J usage is TRBJ2-3, with TRBD2 identical over 7 bases. Germline lookup yields CDR1 SGDLS and CDR2 YYNGEE. The trim removed 4 bases at V and 4 bases at J, leaving 9 bases unmatched. The CDR3 extends over 15 amino acids. CDR3 DNA: TGTGCCAGCAGCCCCTTGGCGGGAGCGTCAGATACGCAGTATTTT. Translation gives CASSPLAGASDTQYF.

The chain joins TRBV6-1 to TRBJ2-7, with 11 bases that match TRBD2. The CDR3 runs 15 residues. The ends lost 3 bases at V and 3 bases at J; junction bases unmatched: 4. CDR1 is MNHNS, CDR2 SASEGT, per germline. DNA of the CDR3: TGTGCCAGCAGTGACGGGACTAGCGGTTACTACGAGCAGTACTTC. Translation gives CASSDGTSGYYEQYF.

This chain connects TRBV25-1 to TRBJ1-2; D may be TRBD1 (6 bases). The CDR3 covers 12 residues. Germline-derived CDR1 and CDR2 are MGHDK and SYGVNS. The V end was cut by 10 bases, the J end by 6 bases, with 15 bases between. The CDR3 coding sequence is TGTGCCACCCGGAATACAGGGAATGGCTACACCTTC. As protein: CATRNTGNGYTF.

The chain carries TRBV20-1 and TRBJ2-1; D might be TRBD2 (6 bases). V was trimmed by 4 bases and J by 4 bases, leaving 23 bases between them. Germline V gives CDR1 DFQATT, CDR2 SNEGSKA (reference sequence). The CDR3 length is 17 residues. CDR3 protein: CSANPRGSRRAYNEQFF. The CDR3, as DNA: TGCAGTGCTAACCCACGAGGGAGCCGGAGGGCTTACAATGAGCAGTTCTTC.